The 6 T cell receptor beta chains below all came from one sample that was sequenced in a study of blood T cell repertoires in COVID-19. This table comes from immunoSEQ multiplex PCR, and its TCRdb copy is limited to in-frame clones, with some not included. The sample records about 290,000 clones, 75% to 90% being singletons. Sequencing was performed on peripheral blood. Every receptor here comes from a man aged 40-49 years with acute or convalescent COVID-19.

The chain recombines TRBV3-1 (or the pseudogene TRBV3-2) with TRBJ2-2; 9 nucleotides line up with TRBD2. The CDR3 is 15 residues long. The J segment lost 7 bases and the V segment lost 6 bases, leaving 9 bases of the junction unmatched. CDR1 and CDR2 (germline): LGHDT, YNNKEL (reference sequence). CDR3 region: CASRLTASGNGELFF. Written as DNA, the CDR3 is TGTGCCAGCAGGCTAACGGCTAGCGGGAACGGGGAGCTGTTTTTT.

The chain is built from TRBV3-1 (or the pseudogene TRBV3-2) and TRBJ2-1, with 14 bases lining up with TRBD2. This CDR3 has 18 residues. Trimming took 4 bases from V and 7 from J; bases not matched to a gene: 12. Germline CDR1 reads LGHDT; CDR2 reads YNNKEL (reference sequence). In DNA form, the CDR3 reads TGTGCCAGCAGCCGCCTTGGACTAGCGGGGGGATCGAGGAATGAGCAGTTCTTC. Amino acids: CASSRLGLAGGSRNEQFF.

The chain combines TRBV11-3 with TRBJ2-3, with D unresolved. Germline values: CDR1 SGHNT, CDR2 YENEEA. The V and J ends lost 5 bases and 2 bases respectively, with 14 bases between them. The CDR3 is made up of 15 amino acids. DNA for the CDR3: TGTGCCAGCAGCCAAGGTGGGCTTATCACAGATACGCAGTATTTT. This encodes CASSQGGLITDTQYF.

The rearrangement uses TRBV5-1 and TRBJ2-5; 7 bases fit TRBD1. This CDR3 region has 15 residues. The germline V gene has CDR1 SGHRS and CDR2 YFSETQ. J gave up 0 bases and V 4 bases, and 6 bases lay outside the gene matches. The CDR3 bases are TGCGCCAGCAGCCTAGGACAGGAGGACCAAGAGACCCAGTACTTC. Translated, it gives CASSLGQEDQETQYF. Full variable domain (missing parts from reference TRBV5-1 and TRBJ2-5): KAGVTQTPRYLIKTRGQQVTLSCSPISGHRSVSWYQQTPGQGLQFLFEYFSETQRNKGNFPGRFSGRQFSNSRSEMNVSTLELGDSALYLCASSLGQEDQETQYFGPGTRLLVL.

This chain uses TRBV5-4 with TRBJ2-3; 9 nucleotides line up with TRBD2. This CDR3 has 15 residues. Germline V gene sequence: CDR1 SGHNT, CDR2 YYREEE (reference sequence). With 0 bases clipped from V and 5 bases from J, the junction kept 4 bases outside the gene matches. The CDR3 bases are TGTGCCAGCAGCTTGGTAGCGGGGGATCAAGATACGCAGTATTTT. Translation gives CASSLVAGDQDTQYF.

The CDR3 DNA sequence: TGCGCCAGCAGTGAAGTACAGGGGAACGGTTTCTTT. Translating gives CASSEVQGNGFF. This rearrangement joins TRBV10-2 to TRBJ1-1, with 7 bases identical to TRBD1. Germline values: CDR1 WSHSY, CDR2 SAAADI. The CDR3 extends over 12 amino acids. With V trimmed by 3 bases and J by 13 bases, 8 bases remained unmatched.